This T cell receptor (beta chain) was sequenced for a study of T cell responses to AZD1222 COVID-19 vaccine (dated by TCRdb to about 2021). At the level of the whole study: TCR sequencing was performed for about 250 trial participants, of whom around 210 were given two doses of AZD1222 and roughly 25 were given two doses of MenACWY control vaccine. Enrollment into the trials was organized by age into subgroups of 18-55, 56-69 and 70-plus years, and those subgroups contained 148, 28 and 57 TCR-sequenced participants, respectively.

The time point label for this specimen denotes: about 28 days (+/-7) after the second vaccine dose. Because spike-specific TCR depth and breadth did not differ between the two schedules, AZD1222 recipients who got a second dose at roughly 4 weeks were pooled with those who got a second dose at roughly 12 weeks. Vaccinee samples were obtained from the UK trials COV001 and COV002, which included a single-blind randomized controlled phase 2/3 trial of AZD1222 (ChAdOx1 nCoV-19) in healthy adults. For TCRbeta chain sequencing, PBMC samples were collected from trial participants at day 0 and at day 28 after the second dose. The CDR3 regions of human TCRbeta chains were analyzed by immunosequencing. In the paper's pipeline: Repertoire TCRs were checked for matches against a reference library of SARS-CoV-2-specific TCRs that had been generated using the MIRA antigen-specificity platform. Breadth was defined as the fraction of unique TCRs that were SARS-CoV-2-associated, and depth was defined as the fraction of total T cells that were SARS-CoV-2-associated. Each spike-specific TCR was assigned to its reactive spike region and to a CD4 or CD8 class using the MIRA data. Log10-transformed breadth and depth values were compared by one-way ANOVA with Sidak's multiple comparisons tests. The source is immuneACCESS, and TCRdb retained only in-frame sequences with V and J called. Part of the clones is not carried over; for the studies checked, unresolved V genes explain less than half of this, and the remainder is unexplained. V and J calls and clone size are given by that table; D and trimming were obtained from the DNA. Here the sample has some 170,000 clones; approximately 90% occur a single time. About 4.3% of the sample rests with the top ten.

The research as a whole found: Because no samples from the day 14 peak response were available, repertoires could be characterized only after the peak T cell response. Reportedly, almost half of the unique spike-specific TCRs recognized epitopes lying outside the regions that are mutated in the B.1.351 and B.1.1.7 variants. Spike-specific TCR breadth and depth rose significantly after two AZD1222 doses compared with day 0 and with MenACWY recipients. Conclusions about previously exposed vaccinees are limited, since just a handful of AZD1222 recipients were seropositive for SARS-CoV-2 at baseline. In the small 56-69-year group, the increase in depth fell short of significance, most likely because of low power. Participants were mostly white British, with more females than males. The authors suggested clonal diversity may have been underestimated. The whole spike protein was spanned by vaccine-associated CD4 TCRs, and dominant responses were seen in regions 160-218 and 743-854.

With respect to this clone: Its recognized antigen is unknown. Base qualities were left out, and no much larger clone turns up one base away.

Relative to germline, V is missing 5 bases and J is missing 7 bases, with 2 bases of the junction outside any gene match. Taken from cysteine to phenylalanine, the CDR3 has 13 residues. CDR3 DNA is the only sequence kept; it has 39 bases, read in frame from the first base. The TCR originated in an adult who received the AZD1222 COVID-19 vaccine. The sequencing here drew on peripheral blood, taken 28 days after the second AZD1222 dose. The chain is assembled from TRBV12-3 or TRBV12-4 and TRBJ1-6; TRBD1 aligns with 7 central bases. The CDR3 region has the sequence CASSTGANSPLHF. The nucleotide sequence is TGTGCCAGCAGTACAGGGGCAAATTCACCCCTCCACTTT.